A selection of T cell receptor beta chains follows, all from one sample in a study of T-cell memory formation after mild COVID-19. TCRdb re-derived calls from the 5' RACE reads in MiXCR, one entry per CDR3 protein. The data hold over 130,000 distinct CDR3 sequences, with around 15% observed a single time. Input material: PBMCs or a T cell subset sorted from them (not recorded which). These receptors originate from an adult woman who had mild COVID-19 (a few samples of this study predate the infection). Cell type and time point are not known. Both conserved end residues are part of each CDR3. The D gene is left open where the match is weak. Clone size is given for some rows only: seen once, a few or many times, or a class if the clone is expanded.

>TRBD1|TRBJ1-1|few|TRBV12-3/TRBV12-4
CASSRGLFTEAFF
TGTGCCAGCAGCAGGGGGCTATTTACTGAAGCTTTCTTT
>TRBD2|TRBJ2-3|-|TRBV6-2/TRBV6-3
CASSTLGTGLASTDTQYF
TGTGCCAGCAGCACCCTGGGGACGGGACTAGCGAGCACAGATACGCAGTATTTT
>-|TRBJ2-2|-|TRBV30
CAWRTATGELFF
TGTGCCTGGCGTACTGCTACCGGGGAGCTGTTTTTT
>-|TRBJ2-7|few|TRBV6-2/TRBV6-3
CASTALGGEQYF
TGTGCCAGCACTGCCCTGGGCGGCGAGCAGTACTTC
>TRBD2|TRBJ2-7|-|TRBV7-2
CASSPRSGREAYEQYF
TGTGCCAGCAGCCCGCGCAGCGGGAGGGAGGCCTACGAGCAGTACTTC
>TRBD1|TRBJ1-2|-|TRBV5-1
CASSSTWGQGDYGYTF
TGCGCCAGCAGCTCGACTTGGGGACAGGGAGACTATGGCTACACCTTC
>TRBD2|TRBJ2-3|-|TRBV6-2/TRBV6-3
CASSRPPGGGADTQYF
TGTGCCAGCAGTCGACCCCCGGGCGGGGGGGCAGATACGCAGTATTTT
>-|TRBJ2-1|few|TRBV15
CATISTRASSYNEQFF
TGTGCCACCATTTCAACCAGGGCGAGCTCCTACAATGAGCAGTTCTTC
>-|TRBJ1-2|-|TRBV20-1
CSARDEGLESNYGYTF
TGCAGTGCTAGAGATGAGGGTTTGGAATCTAACTATGGCTACACCTTC
>-|TRBJ2-5|-|TRBV6-2/TRBV6-3
CASSPIPDGTKETQYF
TGTGCCAGCAGCCCTATCCCAGACGGAACTAAAGAGACCCAGTACTTC
>-|TRBJ1-1|many|TRBV12-5
CASGYGGTEAFF
TGTGCTAGTGGTTACGGGGGCACTGAAGCTTTCTTT
>-|TRBJ1-1|many|TRBV5-1
CASSITPTGNTEAFF
TGCGCCAGCAGCATTACCCCGACAGGGAACACTGAAGCTTTCTTT
>TRBD2|TRBJ2-7|-|TRBV7-2
CASSLDGLGLAGGPSYEQYF
TGTGCCAGCAGCTTAGATGGGCTCGGACTAGCGGGAGGGCCCTCTTACGAGCAGTACTTC
>-|TRBJ2-1|-|TRBV7-9
CASSPVGGEQFF
TGTGCCAGCAGTCCTGTGGGGGGTGAGCAGTTCTTC
>-|TRBJ2-3|few|TRBV5-1
CASSHNGRTGPDTQYF
TGCGCCAGCAGCCACAACGGACGTACGGGGCCAGATACGCAGTATTTT
>TRBD2|TRBJ2-1|few|TRBV5-1
CASSAAPGGVLNEQFF
TGCGCCAGCAGCGCGGCCCCGGGGGGGGTCCTCAATGAGCAGTTCTTC
>TRBD1|TRBJ2-5|-|TRBV12-3/TRBV12-4
CASSPGGQPDVQETQYF
TGTGCCAGCAGTCCAGGGGGACAACCAGACGTCCAAGAGACCCAGTACTTC
>-|TRBJ1-1|-|TRBV6-2/TRBV6-3
CATSSFNTEAFF
TGTGCCACCTCGAGTTTTAACACTGAAGCTTTCTTT
>TRBD2|TRBJ2-1|-|TRBV7-7
CASSPRTSDNEQFF
TGTGCTAGCAGCCCCCGGACTAGCGACAATGAGCAGTTCTTC
>-|TRBJ2-3|few|TRBV20-1
CSAPYSPSTDTQYF
TGCAGTGCTCCCTACAGTCCTAGCACAGATACGCAGTATTTT
>TRBD1|TRBJ1-1|few|TRBV19
CASSIDLRGLTNTEAFF
TGTGCCAGTAGTATAGATCTCAGGGGGCTAACGAACACTGAAGCTTTCTTT
>TRBD1|TRBJ1-5|medium-sized|TRBV9
CASSAGQGHQPQHF
TGTGCCAGCAGCGCCGGACAGGGTCATCAGCCCCAGCATTTT
>-|TRBJ2-7|-|TRBV29-1
CSAAWTSYEQYF
TGCAGCGCCGCCTGGACCTCCTACGAGCAGTACTTC
>-|TRBJ2-1|-|TRBV29-1
CSVEVQSGPEQFF
TGCAGCGTTGAAGTACAATCGGGCCCCGAGCAGTTCTTC
>-|TRBJ1-4|few|TRBV12-3/TRBV12-4
CASSLLDLGDEKLFF
TGTGCCAGCAGTTTACTTGATTTAGGCGATGAAAAACTGTTTTTT
>TRBD1|TRBJ1-2|-|TRBV4-1
CASSQESTGAVGNGYTF
TGCGCCAGCAGCCAAGAAAGTACAGGGGCTGTTGGAAATGGCTACACCTTC
>TRBD1|TRBJ2-2|-|TRBV30
CAWSVGTGSTGELFF
TGTGCCTGGAGTGTAGGGACAGGGAGCACCGGGGAGCTGTTTTTT
>TRBD2|TRBJ2-3|many|TRBV7-9
CASRGLFGTDTQYF
TGTGCCAGCAGGGGACTATTTGGCACAGATACGCAGTATTTT
>TRBD1|TRBJ2-7|large|TRBV7-2
CASRSTGTDAYEQYF
TGTGCCAGCAGGTCTACCGGGACAGACGCCTACGAGCAGTACTTC
>TRBD1|TRBJ2-7|-|TRBV19
CASSVGQGDNEQYF
TGTGCCAGTAGTGTGGGACAGGGGGACAACGAGCAGTACTTC